These 3 T cell receptor beta chains were all obtained from the same sample, sequenced in a study of cytomegalovirus exposure and HLA in healthy donors (TCRdb year 2017). Library generation was performed with the immunoSEQ multiplex PCR assay. A mixture of 60 forward primers for TCR Vbeta segments and 13 reverse primers for TCR Jbeta segments was used in the multiplex PCR. Sourced from immuneACCESS, this table was stored by TCRdb with only in-frame sequences that have V and J called. A share of the clones is absent; for the studies checked, an unresolved V gene accounts for under half, and the remainder has no known explanation. The sample contains 200,000 to 250,000 clones, approximately 81% of them found a single time. Clones ranked in the top ten supply about 8% of the sample. The sequenced sample consisted of PBMCs. Receptors originate from a woman aged 60 to 75 in good health and CMV-seropositive.

This clone was found a few times. This chain links TRBV11-3 with TRBJ2-1; D gene unclear. Trimming cost V 0 bases and J 5 bases, with 5 bases left between them. Germline values: CDR1 SGHNT, CDR2 YENEEA. The length of the CDR3 is 13 residues. Here the CDR3 reads CASSLEENNEQFF. CDR3 bases: TGTGCCAGCAGCTTAGAGGAGAACAATGAGCAGTTCTTC.

This sequence joins TRBV5-1 and TRBJ2-7, with 11 bases identical to TRBD2. The germline CDR1 and CDR2 sequences are SGHRS and YFSETQ. The CDR3 length is 15 residues. With V trimmed by 5 bases and J by 3 bases, 7 bases remained unmatched. As DNA, the CDR3 is TGCGCCAGCAGTCAGGGACTAGCGGATATCTACGAGCAGTACTTC. Protein: CASSQGLADIYEQYF.

The rearrangement uses TRBV27 and TRBJ2-1, with TRBD1 matching over 8 bases. V shed 6 bases, J shed 7 bases, and the junction held 8 bases outside the gene matches. The germline CDR1 and CDR2 sequences are MNHEY and SMNVEV (reference sequence). There are 14 residues in the CDR3. CDR3 amino acids: CASSQDRVGNEQFF. The CDR3 DNA reads TGTGCCAGCAGCCAGGACAGGGTAGGAAATGAGCAGTTCTTC.